This T cell receptor (beta chain) was sequenced for a study of blood T cell repertoires in COVID-19. Background on the study: The United States, Italy and Spain were the sources of the acute and convalescent COVID-19 samples. From T cells, B-cell-depleted T cells, or PBMCs came the material, which was cDNA or gDNA.

With 0 bases clipped from V and 1 base from J, the junction kept 5 bases outside the gene matches. Germline CDR1 SGHDT, CDR2 YYEEEE. The CDR3 contains 16 residues. Method: immunoSEQ multiplex PCR; TCRdb's copy keeps in-frame clones and lacks some. The sample has almost 400,000 clones, 88% seen once. All enrollees were roughly 18 to 100 years old and from fewer than 25 US areas. Self-reported history from a screening survey and questionnaire set each donor's cohort. This clone was recorded a few times. J is TRBJ2-7 and V is TRBV5-6, with 9 bases fitting TRBD2. Sequencing was carried out using PBMCs or T cells enriched from blood (not recorded which). The receptor's source is a woman aged 25-40 years with acute COVID-19. CDR3: CASSLGAGGRSYEQYF. In DNA form, the CDR3 reads TGTGCCAGCAGCTTGGGAGCGGGGGGCCGATCCTACGAGCAGTACTTC.